This is a list of T cell receptor beta chains from one sample in a study of T cells in tuberculosis. The method was immunoSEQ multiplex PCR; TCRdb's version includes in-frame clones alone and lacks a portion of them. The sample gives about 54,000 clones, over 75% of which show up once; just over 20% is in the top ten. The material sequenced was CD1b-GMM tetramer-negative cells sorted from PBMCs. Receptors originate from an adult woman with latent tuberculosis. The CDR3 runs from the conserved cysteine through the conserved F or W. D genes are given only for firm matches. Not all rows give a size; the values are once, few, many and, for expanded clones, a class.

>.|TRBJ2-7|TRBV6-6|.
CASSPTSYEQYF
TGTGCCAGCAGTCCGACTAGTTACGAGCAGTACTTC
>.|TRBJ2-2|TRBV2|.
CASSSSQGSGELFF
TGTGCCAGCAGTTCCTCACAGGGATCCGGGGAGCTGTTTTTT
>.|TRBJ1-2|TRBV11-2|TRBD1
CASSLSGQGGGYTF
TGTGCCAGCAGCTTATCGGGACAGGGAGGAGGCTACACCTTC
>few|TRBJ1-4|TRBV7-9|.
CASSQMGTTNEKLFF
TGTGCCAGCAGCCAAATGGGCACAACTAATGAAAAACTGTTTTTT
>.|TRBJ1-5|TRBV7-3|TRBD1
CASSSGGNQPQHF
TGTGCCAGCAGCTCAGGGGGGAATCAGCCCCAGCATTTT
>.|TRBJ1-1|TRBV19|.
CASTPPVQGRDTEAFF
TGTGCCAGTACCCCACCGGTTCAGGGCCGGGACACTGAAGCTTTCTTT
>once|TRBJ1-2|TRBV21-1|.
CASSRTPYPVYGYTF
TGTGCCAGCTCCCGGACACCCTATCCCGTTTATGGCTACACCTTC
>.|TRBJ2-3|TRBV19|TRBD2
CASSMGLAGRGTDTQYF
TGTGCCAGTAGTATGGGACTAGCGGGCCGAGGGACAGATACGCAGTATTTT
>.|TRBJ1-5|TRBV7-9|.
CASSFGLGNQPQHF
TGTGCCAGCAGCTTCGGGTTGGGTAATCAGCCCCAGCATTTT
>.|TRBJ2-3|TRBV11-2|.
CASSTSRGAPRTDTQYF
TGTGCCAGCAGCACTAGCCGGGGGGCGCCCCGTACAGATACGCAGTATTTT
>.|TRBJ2-2|TRBV5-1|TRBD1
CASSVRTGGGGELFF
TGCGCCAGCAGCGTTCGGACAGGGGGCGGCGGGGAGCTGTTTTTT
>.|TRBJ2-3|TRBV2|.
CASLRSPDTDTQYF
TGTGCCAGCCTCCGGTCCCCCGACACAGATACGCAGTATTTT
>.|TRBJ1-1|TRBV4-3|.
CASSQDFSRGSTEAFF
TGCGCCAGCAGCCAAGACTTTTCGCGGGGATCCACTGAAGCTTTCTTT